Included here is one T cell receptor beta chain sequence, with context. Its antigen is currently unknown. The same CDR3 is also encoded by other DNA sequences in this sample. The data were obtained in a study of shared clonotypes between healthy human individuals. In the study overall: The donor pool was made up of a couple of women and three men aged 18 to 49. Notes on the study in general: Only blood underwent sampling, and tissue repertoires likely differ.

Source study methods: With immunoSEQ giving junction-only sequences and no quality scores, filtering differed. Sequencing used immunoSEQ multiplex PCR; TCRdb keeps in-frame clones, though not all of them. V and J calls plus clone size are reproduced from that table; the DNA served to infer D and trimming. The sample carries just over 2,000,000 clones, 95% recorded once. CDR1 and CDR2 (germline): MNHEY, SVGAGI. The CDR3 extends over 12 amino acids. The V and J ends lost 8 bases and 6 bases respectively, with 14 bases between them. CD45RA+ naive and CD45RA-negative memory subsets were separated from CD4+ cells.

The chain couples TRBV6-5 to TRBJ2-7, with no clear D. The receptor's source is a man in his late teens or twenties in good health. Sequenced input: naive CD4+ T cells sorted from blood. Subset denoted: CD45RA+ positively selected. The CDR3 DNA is TGTGCCAGCTCGTCCGCCGGTAGCGAGCAGTACTTC. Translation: CASSSAGSEQYF.